The clone carrying this T cell receptor (beta chain) was seen many times. Its specificity is unknown. These data come from a study of T cells in Graves' hyperthyroidism and ophthalmopathy. Whole-study context: Any treatment followed the collection of peripheral blood at initial diagnosis.

This CDR3 contains 13 residues. V lost 6 bases to trimming and J lost 4 bases; unmatched junction nucleotides: 7. The germline V gene encodes CDR1 SQVTM and CDR2 ANQGSEA. Study-wide findings and caveats: Blood also held most thyroid clonotypes expanded beyond 0.001.

What was amplified from RNA transcripts were TCR beta CDR3 regions. HTBI primers were used for first-round RT-PCR of the TCR CDR3. One entry per CDR3 protein, called by TCRdb with MiXCR from the multiplex PCR reads. Among approximately 370,000 distinct CDR3 sequences listed, about 15% were seen once. Subjects aged 18 to 65 presented with newly diagnosed hyperthyroidism of less than 2 months' duration. The material sequenced was blood. The sequence derives from a woman aged 25 to 39 with Graves' hyperthyroidism that later progressed to Graves' ophthalmopathy. The chain recombines TRBV29-1 with TRBJ2-3; 7 bases fit TRBD2. The CDR3 bases are TGCAGCGTCTGGGGAGGGGTTGCAGATACGCAGTATTTT. This translates into CSVWGGVADTQYF.